This TCR beta chain was recovered during a study of beta chain features in type 1 diabetes. At the level of the study: Age and gender were similar between patients and healthy donors, as were cell yields.

General observations from the study: Type 1 diabetes patients had TCRB CDR3s that were shorter (moderately but significantly so) in all four CD4+ subsets.

This clone was seen a few times. What it binds is not known. The single heparinised draw taken from each donor contained around 110 mL of blood on average. Germline V CDR1 and CDR2: SGHTA, FQGNSA. The CDR3 consists of 14 residues. Trimming took 2 bases from V and 2 from J, leaving 10 bases between them. The isolated RNA, all of it, was reverse transcribed, so expressed TCRB transcripts were what got sequenced. Clones were sequenced by immunoSEQ multiplex PCR, and TCRdb holds only the in-frame ones, with some missing. The sample yields around 600,000 clones, roughly 12% seen once. The clonotype was recovered from a man younger than 45 with type 1 diabetes. The chain employs TRBV7-2 and TRBJ2-7; D is ambiguous. Input material: naive CD4+ T cells from blood. The CDR3: CASSLNGSPYEQYF. The CDR3 nucleotides read TGTGCCAGCAGCTTAAATGGCAGTCCCTACGAGCAGTACTTC.